Listed here are 27 T cell receptor beta chains from one sample, sequenced in a study of CD8 T cells in ankylosing spondylitis (dated by TCRdb to 2015 to 2018). The library was made by 5' RACE. Instrument used: Illumina HiSeq 2500. The public reads were reanalyzed by TCRdb: fastp trimming at Q25, MiXCR alignment, in-frame beta chains only. Entries are consolidated by CDR3 protein sequence, retaining the most common genes and DNA. This sample has 200,000 or so distinct CDR3 sequences in its table, and 20% to 30% of those were observed once. The biggest ten clones account for less than 8.5% of the sample. Sequencing input: blood, either unsorted or a sorted T cell fraction (not recorded which). The receptors originated from a male donor with ankylosing spondylitis or in good health (not recorded which).

This clonotype was seen only a few times. Here the CDR3 reads CSAPGQGAYEQYF. CDR3 nucleotides: TGCAGTGCCCCCGGGCAGGGCGCCTACGAGCAGTACTTC. V is TRBV20-1 and J is TRBJ2-7; maybe TRBD1 (5 bases). Germline CDR1 and CDR2: DFQATT and SNEGSKA (reference sequence). Trimming removed 6 bases at V and 2 bases at J, with 14 bases between. The CDR3 length is 13 residues.

The rearrangement links TRBV29-1 to TRBJ2-1; maybe TRBD2 (5 bases). The ends were cut back, 3 bases at V and 2 bases at J, with 11 bases in the middle. CDR3 length: 14 amino acids. Germline V lookup: CDR1 SQVTM, CDR2 ANQGSEA. In nucleotides, the CDR3 is TGCAGCGTTGACCTGACGAGGGCCTACAATGAGCAGTTCTTC. It codes for CSVDLTRAYNEQFF.

V gene TRBV5-1 combines with J gene TRBJ2-3, with D perhaps assigned TRBD1 or TRBD2 (5 bases each). This CDR3 region has 14 residues. V dropped 2 bases and J dropped 6 bases, with 13 bases sitting between them. Germline lookup yields CDR1 SGHRS and CDR2 YFSETQ. The CDR3 is CASSFEGRGDTQYF. CDR3 coding DNA: TGCGCCAGCAGCTTCGAGGGACGTGGGGATACGCAGTATTTT.

In nucleotides, the CDR3 is TGTGCCAGCAGTTTGGACAGGAACTCCTACAATGAGCAGTTCTTC. It yields the protein CASSLDRNSYNEQFF. The gene calls are TRBV6-4 and TRBJ2-1; 7 bases line up with TRBD1. This CDR3 is built from 15 residues. With V trimmed by 5 bases and J by 0 bases, 4 bases remained unmatched. CDR1 MRHNA and CDR2 SNTAGT come from the germline V gene.

A word on this clonotype: Given a much more abundant clone one base away, this may be a read error. The CDR3 sequence is CASSLEVSGSNKQFF. The CDR3 coding sequence is TGCGCCAGCAGCTTGGAGGTTAGCGGGAGCAATAAGCAGTTCTTC. The chain carries TRBV5-1 and TRBJ2-1, with 9 positions matching TRBD2. This CDR3 has 15 residues. CDR1 and CDR2 from the germline V gene are SGHRS and YFSETQ.

On this clonotype: The junction shows a germline mismatch at one end, possibly a read error. The rearrangement joins TRBV20-1 to TRBJ1-5, with D unresolved. The germline V gene encodes CDR1 DFQATT and CDR2 SNEGSKA (reference sequence). The CDR3 length is 13 residues. The chain's CDR3 is CSARAKWGQPQHF. For the CDR3, the DNA is TGCAGTGCGAGAGCCAAATGGGGTCAGCCCCAGCATTTT.

This clonotype was counted at least ten times. This chain connects TRBV5-1 to TRBJ2-3, with 12 bases aligning to TRBD2. The V gene end was trimmed by 0 bases and the J gene end by 1 base; junction bases not matched to a gene: 6. This CDR3 has 18 amino acids. The germline CDR1 and CDR2 sequences are SGHRS and YFSETQ. For the CDR3, the DNA is TGCGCCAGCAGCTTGGTAACTAGCGGGAGGACGGGCACAGATACGCAGTATTTT. Residues: CASSLVTSGRTGTDTQYF.

V is TRBV29-1 and J is TRBJ1-1; D is ambiguous. Germline V gives CDR1 SQVTM, CDR2 ANQGSEA. The CDR3 has 9 amino acids. V dropped 5 bases and J dropped 4 bases, with 2 bases sitting between them. For the CDR3, the DNA is TGCAGCGTTTCCACTGAAGCTTTCTTT. Its translation: CSVSTEAFF.

A word on this clonotype: The junction shows a germline mismatch at one end, possibly a read error. This chain links TRBV14 with TRBJ2-7; TRBD2 matches 13 bases. This CDR3 contains 17 residues. From germline, CDR1 is SGHDN and CDR2 FVKESK. The CDR3 here is CASSQDLGLAGVHELYF. DNA for the CDR3: TGTGCCAGCAGCCAAGATTTAGGACTAGCGGGAGTCCACGAGCTGTACTTC.

This clonotype was detected many times. The J gene is TRBJ2-5, the V gene TRBV29-1; 10 bases map to TRBD1. CDR3 length: 14 amino acids. The V and J ends lost 1 base and 5 bases, in that order; junction bases with no gene match: 4. Germline CDR1 SQVTM, CDR2 ANQGSEA. This chain's CDR3 is CSVEGQGARETQYF. The CDR3 region has the DNA TGCAGCGTTGAAGGACAGGGGGCGCGGGAGACCCAGTACTTC.

This chain links TRBV4-3 with TRBJ2-1; 12 bases align to TRBD2. V was clipped by 2 bases and J by 6 bases; unmatched bases: 5. CDR3 length: 16 amino acids. Looked up from germline, CDR1 is LGHNA and CDR2 is YSLEER. Written as DNA, the CDR3 is TGCGCCAGCAGCCAAATTCTAGCGGGAGGGACCAATGAGCAGTTCTTC. Translating gives CASSQILAGGTNEQFF.

The gene calls are TRBV6-5 and TRBJ2-7; TRBD2 is a possible D gene (6 bases). The CDR3 totals 15 residues. V lost 3 bases and J 2 bases, leaving 14 bases between the germline ends. CDR1 and CDR2 (germline): MNHEY, SVGAGI. CDR3 DNA: TGTGCCAGCAGTTATAGGACGGGAGAGGCCTACGAGCAGTACTTC. Translation: CASSYRTGEAYEQYF.

The table lists this clonotype with many counts. V gene TRBV12-3 or TRBV12-4 combines with J gene TRBJ2-3; 8 positions match TRBD2. V gave up 4 bases and J gave up 6 bases; unmatched junction bases: 6. This CDR3 has 14 residues. The CDR3 sequence: CASSYSGIMDTQYF. The CDR3 bases are TGTGCCAGCAGTTATAGCGGGATTATGGATACGCAGTATTTT.

This clonotype has only a few counts. This chain uses TRBV5-6 with TRBJ1-2; D not resolved. This CDR3 comprises 12 residues. The germline V gene has CDR1 SGHDT and CDR2 YYEEEE. Trimming took off 0 bases at V and 6 bases at J, with 6 bases between the two ends. CDR3 residues: CASSLDVDGYTF. The CDR3 DNA reads as TGTGCCAGCAGCTTGGATGTTGATGGCTACACCTTC.

Concerning this clonotype itself: One base away lies a much larger clone, so this may be a sequencing read error. The chain is built from TRBV6-2 or TRBV6-3 and TRBJ2-7, with 7 bases identical to TRBD1. The CDR3 is made up of 15 amino acids. Germline CDR1 and CDR2: MNHEY and SVGEGT. Germline trimming cut 6 bases from V and 2 bases from J; bases unmatched to any gene: 10. CDR3 nucleotide sequence: TGTGCCAGCAGCCTAGACAGGGAAACCCCCTACGAGCAGTACTTC. Protein product: CASSLDRETPYEQYF.

V gene TRBV10-3 combines with J gene TRBJ2-7; TRBD2 matches 13 bases. The J segment lost 5 bases and the V segment lost 4 bases, leaving 8 bases of the junction unmatched. Germline V gives CDR1 ENHRY, CDR2 SYGVKD. The CDR3 has 16 amino acids. The CDR3 sequence: CAISGTSGSAGNEQYF. As DNA, the CDR3 is TGTGCCATCAGTGGGACTAGCGGGAGCGCCGGGAACGAGCAGTACTTC.

The chain has TRBV4-2 and TRBJ2-1, with 10 bases matching TRBD2. There are 18 residues in the CDR3. Trimming cost V 0 bases and J 6 bases; bases outside gene matches: 11. Germline-derived CDR1 and CDR2 are LGHNA and YNFKEQ. The chain's CDR3 is CASSQDPQREGRANEQFF. The CDR3 DNA reads TGTGCCAGCAGCCAAGATCCTCAGCGGGAGGGCCGCGCCAATGAGCAGTTCTTC.

This clonotype was observed many times. V usage is TRBV7-6 and J usage is TRBJ2-2, with TRBD1 identical over 10 bases. The trim removed 2 bases at V and 5 bases at J, leaving 11 bases unmatched. The germline gives CDR1 SGHVS, CDR2 FNYEAQ. The CDR3 contains 18 residues. CDR3: CASSLPMGQGIPTGELFF. As DNA, the CDR3 is TGTGCCAGCAGCTTACCGATGGGACAGGGGATACCTACCGGGGAGCTGTTTTTT.

The gene calls are TRBV20-1 and TRBJ2-2, with 8 positions matching TRBD2. This CDR3 has 15 residues. Germline trimming cut 5 bases from V and 2 bases from J; bases unmatched to any gene: 7. Germline CDR1 is DFQATT and CDR2 is SNEGSKA (reference sequence). The CDR3 DNA is TGCAGTGCTCCCCGAGCGGGAGCTAACACCGGGGAGCTGTTTTTT. It is translated as CSAPRAGANTGELFF.

CDR3 DNA: TGCAGTGCTGACAACCGGGACAACTCCTACGAGCAGTACTTC. This translates into CSADNRDNSYEQYF. The rearrangement joins TRBV20-1 to TRBJ2-7; D might be TRBD1 (6 bases). The CDR3 runs to 14 residues. Deletions cut 5 bases from V and 0 bases from J, with 14 bases between. Germline lookup yields CDR1 DFQATT and CDR2 SNEGSKA (reference sequence).

This clonotype was detected only a few times. The V gene is TRBV5-1, the J gene TRBJ2-7, with TRBD2 matching over 8 bases. J lost 3 bases, V lost 0 bases, and 5 bases had no gene match. The CDR3 has 15 residues. From germline, CDR1 is SGHRS and CDR2 YFSETQ. The chain's CDR3 is CASSLGPGGDYEQYF. The CDR3 DNA is TGCGCCAGCAGCTTGGGACCGGGAGGGGACTACGAGCAGTACTTC.

This clonotype was found many times. The chain combines TRBV12-3 or TRBV12-4 with TRBJ2-7, with 8 positions matching TRBD1. The CDR3 has 13 amino acids. The V gene end was trimmed by 6 bases and the J gene end by 3 bases; junction bases not matched to a gene: 4. The CDR3 region has the DNA TGTGCCAGCAGGCCGACAGGGGTCTACGAGCAGTACTTC. Its translation: CASRPTGVYEQYF.

This clonotype has more than one count but fewer than ten. The gene calls are TRBV20-1 and TRBJ1-1, with 9 bases aligning to TRBD1. There are 13 residues in the CDR3. Unmatched junction bases numbered 4, after V lost 4 bases and J lost 4 bases. The germline gives CDR1 DFQATT, CDR2 SNEGSKA (reference sequence). The CDR3 spells CSAKTGGGTEAFF. CDR3 nucleotide sequence: TGCAGTGCTAAGACAGGGGGGGGCACTGAAGCTTTCTTT.

This clonotype was detected only a few times. The J gene is TRBJ1-2, the V gene TRBV29-1, with TRBD1 matching 11 bases. Germline assignment: CDR1 SQVTM and CDR2 ANQGSEA. V shed 7 bases and J 3 bases; nucleotides not matched to a gene: 7. CDR3 length: 14 residues. DNA of the CDR3: TGCAGCGCAGGACAGGGGGCATCGGACTATGGCTACACCTTC. Its protein is CSAGQGASDYGYTF.

In its sample, this clonotype was seen many times. The CDR3 here is CSVAPEPGPSSPYNEQFF. The CDR3, as DNA: TGCAGCGTTGCACCAGAACCGGGACCGTCATCACCTTACAATGAGCAGTTCTTC. This chain joins TRBV29-1 and TRBJ2-1; D possibly matches TRBD1 or TRBD2 (5 bases each). The CDR3 has 18 amino acids. From germline, CDR1 is SQVTM and CDR2 ANQGSEA. V shed 4 bases and J shed 4 bases, with 26 bases lying between them.

This clonotype showed up many times. The chain recombines TRBV27 with TRBJ1-3, with 8 bases aligning to TRBD1. Germline assignment: CDR1 MNHEY and CDR2 SMNVEV (reference sequence). The CDR3 has 16 amino acids. Trimming cost V 2 bases and J 3 bases; bases outside gene matches: 6. The CDR3 region has the DNA TGTGCCAGCAGTTTAGTGTCAGGGGGCATTGGAAACACCATATATTTT. It yields the protein CASSLVSGGIGNTIYF.

Written as DNA, the CDR3 is TGTGCCAGTAGTACCCGGGACAGGGGGGCCAAAAACATTCAGTACTTC. It encodes CASSTRDRGAKNIQYF. This chain joins TRBV19 and TRBJ2-4, with TRBD1 matching 11 bases. This CDR3 is built from 16 residues. Losses at the gene ends were 4 bases for V and 1 base for J; bases not matched to a gene: 3. The V gene's germline CDR1 is LNHDA and CDR2 SQIVND (reference sequence). Combining the CDR3 with reference TRBV19 and TRBJ2-4 gives the whole variable domain DGGITQSPKYLFRKEGQNVTLSCEQNLNHDAMYWYRQDPGQGLRLIYYSQIVNDFQKGDIAEGYSVSREKKESFPLTVTSAQKNPTAFYLCASSTRDRGAKNIQYFGAGTRLSVL.